This TCR beta chain was profiled in a study of identical twins. Each donor (without exception) was a healthy Caucasian. Study results and caveats: The same donors were not followed; conclusions instead depended on cross-sectional statistical analysis.

Via MiXCR, TCRdb re-called the 5' RACE reads, giving one row per CDR3 protein. The sample consists of about 570,000 distinct CDR3 sequences, over 8.5% of them appearing once. The CDR3 has 13 residues. The junction had 7 bases not matched to a gene; V was cut back by 8 bases and J by 4 bases. This clonotype turned up a few times. The antigen remains undetermined. This sample also appeared in a second study, on yellow fever vaccine responses in identical twins. That work adds: Reported findings indicate that twins' vaccine T cell responses seemed partially convergent, partially personalized.

The sample was PBMCs. The TCR originated in a woman younger than 35 in good health. V gene TRBV12-3 or TRBV12-4 combines with J gene TRBJ2-7; 8 positions agree with TRBD1. CDR3 nucleotides: TGTGCCAGCGGACAGGGAAGAGGGTACGAGCAGTACTTC. Encoded protein: CASGQGRGYEQYF.